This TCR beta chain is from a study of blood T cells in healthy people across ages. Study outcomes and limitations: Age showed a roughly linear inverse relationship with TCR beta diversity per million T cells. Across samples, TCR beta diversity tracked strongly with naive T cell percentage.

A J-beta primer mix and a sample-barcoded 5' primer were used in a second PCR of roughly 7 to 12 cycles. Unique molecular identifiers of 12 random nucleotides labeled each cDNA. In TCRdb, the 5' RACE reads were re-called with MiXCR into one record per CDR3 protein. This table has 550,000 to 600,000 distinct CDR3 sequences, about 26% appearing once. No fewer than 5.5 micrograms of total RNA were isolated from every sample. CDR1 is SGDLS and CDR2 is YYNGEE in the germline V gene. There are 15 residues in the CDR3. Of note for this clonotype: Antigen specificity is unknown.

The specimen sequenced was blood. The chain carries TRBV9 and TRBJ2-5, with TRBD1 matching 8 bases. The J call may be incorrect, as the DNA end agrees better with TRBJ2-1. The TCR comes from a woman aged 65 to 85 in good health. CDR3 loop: CASSVDGQGGNEQFF. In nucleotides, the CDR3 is TGTGCCAGCAGCGTAGACGGACAGGGAGGCAATGAGCAGTTCTTC.